This is a list of T cell receptor beta chains from one sample in a study of beta chain features in type 1 diabetes. TCRdb keeps only in-frame clones here, not all; method: immunoSEQ multiplex PCR. Seen here are some 100,000 clones, roughly 43% observed once, and the top ten hold roughly 0.059%. Sequencing was performed on stem cell memory CD4+ T cells from blood. The receptors derive from a woman between 18 and 29 years old in good health. The CDR3 runs from the conserved cysteine through the conserved F or W. A D gene is named only where the DNA matches it firmly. The size field is filled for only some rows; it gives once, few, many or a size class.

V	size	D	J	DNA	CDR3
TRBV5-1	-	-	TRBJ2-7	TGCGCCAGCAGTGGAGCAGGGGCTGTTTACGAGCAGTACTTC	CASSGAGAVYEQYF
TRBV27	-	-	TRBJ1-2	TGTGCCAGCAGTTTTCAGGGAGGCGGCGGCTACACCTTC	CASSFQGGGGYTF
TRBV7-3	few	TRBD1	TRBJ1-1	TGTGCCAGCAGCTTAACGGGGGGACAGTTGAACACTGAAGCTTTCTTT	CASSLTGGQLNTEAFF
TRBV28	-	TRBD1	TRBJ2-7	TGTGCCAGCAGTTCGGTCGGGGACAGGTCCTACGAGCAGTACTTC	CASSSVGDRSYEQYF
TRBV19	once	TRBD1	TRBJ1-5	TGTGCCAGCCGGAGGGACAGGGGGCTTGGTGAGCCCCAGCATTTT	CASRRDRGLGEPQHF
TRBV29-1	-	TRBD2	TRBJ2-1	TGCAGCGTTGAAGACCGTCGACTAGCGGGAGGAGAGCAGTTCTTC	CSVEDRRLAGGEQFF
TRBV19	-	TRBD1	TRBJ1-5	TGTGCCAGCCACCCCGGGACAGCTAGCAATCAGCCCCAGCATTTT	CASHPGTASNQPQHF
TRBV28	once	TRBD2	TRBJ2-7	TGTGCCAGCAGTGTTAGGGGAGGGGTGAACGACGAGCAGTACTTC	CASSVRGGVNDEQYF
TRBV28	-	-	TRBJ1-2	TGTGCCAGCACCACCGGGGGGCTGAGGTATGGCTACACCTTC	CASTTGGLRYGYTF
TRBV11-2	-	-	TRBJ2-2	TGTGCCAGCACCCTGACTGGTCTAAGTGAGGAGCTGTTTTTT	CASTLTGLSEELFF
TRBV7-2	-	-	TRBJ2-5	TGTGCCAGCAGCTTAGGGGGGCCGGAGGAGACCCAGTACTTC	CASSLGGPEETQYF
TRBV4-1	few	TRBD2	TRBJ2-1	TGCGCCAGCAGCCAAGTTGGACTAGCGCAATACTACAATGAGCGGTTCTTC	CASSQVGLAQYYNERFF
TRBV2	-	TRBD2	TRBJ2-5	TGTGCCAGCAGTGACGGGACTAGCGCGGGGACCCAGTACTTC	CASSDGTSAGTQYF
TRBV10-3	-	TRBD1	TRBJ2-5	TGTGCCACCGGGACAGGGGAAGGGCAAGAGACCCAGTACTTC	CATGTGEGQETQYF
TRBV5-1	-	TRBD2	TRBJ2-3	TGCGCCAGCAGCTTGGGACTGGGGGAGGGCACGTATTTT	CASSLGLGEGTYF
TRBV27	-	-	TRBJ2-5	TGTGCCAGCAGTACACGTATGAAGGAGACCCAGTACTTC	CASSTRMKETQYF
TRBV27	few	TRBD1	TRBJ2-7	TGTGCCAGCAGTTTATACGGGAACAGGGGCATAGATTACGAGCAGTACTTC	CASSLYGNRGIDYEQYF
TRBV5-1	-	TRBD2	TRBJ2-1	TGCGCCAGCAGCTTGGCCCCCCTAGCGGGGTACAATGAGCAGTTCTTC	CASSLAPLAGYNEQFF
TRBV11-2	-	TRBD1	TRBJ1-1	TGTGCCAGCAGCCCGGACAGGGCAACGGTAAGGCACACTGAAGCTTTCTTT	CASSPDRATVRHTEAFF
TRBV13	-	-	TRBJ1-1	TGTGCCAGCAGCTTACGTACTGAAGCTTTCTTT	CASSLRTEAFF
TRBV7-3	-	TRBD2	TRBJ2-2	TGTGCCAGCAGCTTTAGCGGGATAAACACCGGGGAGCTGTTTTTT	CASSFSGINTGELFF
TRBV5-1	-	TRBD1	TRBJ1-2	TGCGCCAGCAGCTTGGCCAGGGGGTTCTATGGCTACACCTTC	CASSLARGFYGYTF